This T cell receptor (beta chain) was identified during a study of T cells after yellow fever vaccination. Study summary: Each low-cell-number fraction was prepared by means of SMART-Seq v4 Ultra Low Input. The study, taken as a whole, reports: After the booster, over 95% of CD4 and approximately 90% of CD8 primary-response clones were re-detected.

The germline V and J ends were trimmed by 4 bases and 4 bases, with 14 bases remaining between them. The CDR3 covers 14 residues. Germline lookup yields CDR1 DFQATT and CDR2 SNEGSKA (reference sequence). Only a few counts were recorded for this clonotype. Antigen specificity is unknown. One entry per CDR3 protein, called by TCRdb with MiXCR from the 5' RACE reads. The sample carries 200,000 or so distinct CDR3 sequences, roughly 6.3% recorded once. This chain connects TRBV20-1 to TRBJ2-1; D is ambiguous. This clonotype was obtained from a man aged 25-45 years who received the YFV17D yellow fever vaccine. The specimen was CD4+ T cells sorted from PBMCs, collected on the day of the yellow fever booster vaccination. CDR3 nucleotide sequence: TGCAGTGCTACCAGACTGACTGCGTACAATGAGCAGTTCTTC. As protein: CSATRLTAYNEQFF.